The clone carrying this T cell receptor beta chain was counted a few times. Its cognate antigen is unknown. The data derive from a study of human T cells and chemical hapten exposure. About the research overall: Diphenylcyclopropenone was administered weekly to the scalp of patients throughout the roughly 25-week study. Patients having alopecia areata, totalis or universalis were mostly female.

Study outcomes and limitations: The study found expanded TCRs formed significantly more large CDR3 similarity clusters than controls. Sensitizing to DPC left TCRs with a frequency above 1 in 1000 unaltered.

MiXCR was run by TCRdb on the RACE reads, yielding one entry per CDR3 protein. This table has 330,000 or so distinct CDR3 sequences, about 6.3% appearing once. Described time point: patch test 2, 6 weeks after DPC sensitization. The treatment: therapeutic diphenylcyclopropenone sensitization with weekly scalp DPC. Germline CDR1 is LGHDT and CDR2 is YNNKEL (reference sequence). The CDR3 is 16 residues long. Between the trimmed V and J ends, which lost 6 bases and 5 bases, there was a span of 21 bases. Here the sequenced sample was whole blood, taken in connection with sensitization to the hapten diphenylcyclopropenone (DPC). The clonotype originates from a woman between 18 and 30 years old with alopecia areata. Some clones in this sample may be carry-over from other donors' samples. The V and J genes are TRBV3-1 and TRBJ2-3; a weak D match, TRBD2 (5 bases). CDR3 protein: CASRAQLGSERDTQYF. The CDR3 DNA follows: TGTGCCAGCAGAGCCCAACTAGGCTCGGAGAGAGATACGCAGTATTTT.